These 4 T cell receptor beta chains originate from one sample sequenced in a study of T-cell reconstitution after alpha-beta-depleted transplantation in children. Unique molecular identifiers featured in how the TCRbeta library was prepared. One entry per CDR3 protein results from TCRdb running MiXCR on the PCR reads. The table records approximately 1,000,000 distinct CDR3 sequences, roughly 29% of them present only once. The sequenced sample was PBMCs, mostly from graft donor cells, obtained 360 days after TCRalphabeta/CD19-depleted stem cell transplant. The receptors were sampled from a boy in the first two years of life who had a stem cell transplant for SCID, so the T cells may come from the graft donor.

V is TRBV5-1 and J is TRBJ2-7, with D possibly matching TRBD2 (6 bases). Per the germline V gene, CDR1 is SGHRS and CDR2 is YFSETQ. The CDR3 is 16 amino acids. Deletions cut 0 bases from V and 5 bases from J, with 18 bases between. In nucleotides, the CDR3 is TGCGCCAGCAGCTTGGCCGGAACCGCGGGACTGCACGAGCAGTACTTC. It codes for CASSLAGTAGLHEQYF.

This clonotype was picked up many times. The chain couples TRBV2 to TRBJ2-2; D gene uncertain. Trimming cost V 8 bases and J 6 bases, with 19 bases left between them. Per germline, CDR1 SNHLY and CDR2 FYNNEI. The CDR3 runs to 15 residues. CDR3 sequence: CASRRTEYDSGELFF. The CDR3 DNA sequence: TGTGCCAGCCGTCGGACCGAATACGATTCCGGGGAGCTGTTTTTT.

This clonotype has a handful of counts. V usage is TRBV12-3 or TRBV12-4 and J usage is TRBJ1-2, with 9 bases lining up with TRBD1. This CDR3 comprises 14 residues. The V gene end was trimmed by 6 bases and the J gene end by 6 bases; junction bases not matched to a gene: 8. CDR3 bases: TGTGCCAGCAGCCTTCCCGGGACAGGGCATGGCTACACCTTC. It yields the protein CASSLPGTGHGYTF.

J is TRBJ2-1 and V is TRBV4-1; 9 nucleotides line up with TRBD1. The CDR3 loop spans 16 amino acids. Trimming cost V 0 bases and J 9 bases; bases outside gene matches: 9. The germline CDR1 and CDR2 sequences are MGHRA and YSYEKL. The CDR3 protein is CASSQDGDRVFSEQFF. CDR3 sequence (DNA): TGCGCCAGCAGCCAAGATGGGGACAGGGTATTTAGTGAGCAGTTCTTC.